This T cell receptor (beta chain) was found in a study of OX40 agonist ivuxolimab in advanced cancers. Study context: Intravenous ivuxolimab was administered to patients every 2 weeks at 0.01 to 10 mg/kg.

Produced via immunoSEQ multiplex PCR; TCRdb's table is partial and in-frame only. Of some 15,000 clones listed, less than 90% are singletons. From germline, CDR1 is DFQATT and CDR2 SNEGSKA (reference sequence). The CDR3 spans 11 residues. The germline V and J ends were trimmed by 6 bases and 6 bases, with 12 bases remaining between them. A word on this clone: The antigen is unknown.

General study findings and limits: Researchers did not determine the expanded peripheral T cells' antigen specificity. On average, CD8+ T cells showed a greater number of expanded clones than CD4+. Both blood CD4+ and CD8+ T cells showed clonal growth by week 6 at 0.1 to 3.0 mg/kg.

The input for sequencing was CD4+ or CD8+ T cells sorted from blood, taken in a trial of the OX40 agonist ivuxolimab. The V gene is TRBV20-1, the J gene TRBJ2-7; D remains ambiguous. The receptor comes from an adult with an advanced solid tumor such as melanoma, head and neck, liver or kidney cancer. DNA of the CDR3: TGCAGTGCACCAACTCAAATCGAGCAGTACTTC. It codes for CSAPTQIEQYF.